This T cell receptor (beta chain) derives from a study of cytomegalovirus exposure and HLA in healthy donors. Study results and caveats: Rarity held for most TCR sequences, but there were some public TCRs that occurred in many donors. Per a prior analysis, the majority of TCR beta V segments were productive roughly 87% or roughly 30% of the time. Further analysis was carried out later, and it showed several of the most significant clusters appearing linked to common viral pathogens.

PCR employed 60 Vbeta and 13 Jbeta primers. The protocol was immunoSEQ multiplex PCR, while the TCRdb copy is restricted to in-frame clones and leaves out a portion. The sample consists of some 110,000 clones, roughly 83% of them appearing once. Remarks on this clone: The antigen is not known.

V was shortened by 8 bases and J by 6 bases, with 21 bases between the two germline ends. Germline values: CDR1 LNHDA, CDR2 SQIVND (reference sequence). CDR3 length: 15 amino acids. Sequenced material: PBMCs. The chain carries TRBV19 and TRBJ2-3; D is possibly TRBD2 (7 bases). The clonotype comes from a woman in her late teens or twenties in good health and CMV-seropositive. CDR3 nucleotides: TGTGCCAGTTCTGGGGGGGCAGGGCACATGGATACGCAGTATTTT. Amino acids: CASSGGAGHMDTQYF.